The 19 T cell receptor beta chains below all came from one sample that was sequenced in a study of blood T cell repertoires in COVID-19. The protocol was immunoSEQ multiplex PCR, while the TCRdb copy is restricted to in-frame clones and leaves out a portion. Of roughly 160,000 clones in the sample, roughly 88% were seen once. Sequencing was done on a sample of peripheral blood. The receptors were sampled from a man younger than 30 with acute or convalescent COVID-19.

The chain recombines TRBV6-5 with TRBJ2-5; 10 nucleotides agree with TRBD2. The V gene's germline CDR1 is MNHEY and CDR2 SVGAGI. CDR3 length equals 15 residues. The V and J ends lost 4 bases and 5 bases, in that order; junction bases with no gene match: 7. This CDR3 is CASSFQRGGGETQYF. The CDR3 DNA is TGTGCCAGCAGTTTCCAGCGGGGGGGCGGGGAGACCCAGTACTTC.

The CDR3 coding sequence is TGCGCCAGCAGCTGGGACAGGGGGTACACTGAAGCTTTCTTT. Translated: CASSWDRGYTEAFF. The chain is built from TRBV5-1 and TRBJ1-1; TRBD1 matches 11 bases. The CDR3 consists of 14 residues. The germline gives CDR1 SGHRS, CDR2 YFSETQ. V was pared by 3 bases and J by 3 bases, with 1 base of the junction left unmatched.

The chain couples TRBV9 to TRBJ2-3; 13 nucleotides agree with TRBD2. Germline V CDR1 and CDR2: SGDLS, YYNGEE. The junction had 4 bases not matched to a gene; V was cut back by 0 bases and J by 3 bases. The CDR3 loop spans 17 amino acids. The CDR3 here is CASSVATSGGGTDTQYF. CDR3 in DNA: TGTGCCAGCAGCGTAGCAACTAGCGGGGGGGGTACAGATACGCAGTATTTT.

The rearrangement uses TRBV19 and TRBJ2-6; D gene unclear. The CDR3 extends over 16 amino acids. Trimming removed 5 bases at V and 0 bases at J, with 11 bases between. The germline gives CDR1 LNHDA, CDR2 SQIVND (reference sequence). For the CDR3, the DNA is TGTGCCAGTAGTCGTGAGCCAAACTCTGGGGCCAACGTCCTGACTTTC. Its translation: CASSREPNSGANVLTF.

The J gene is TRBJ1-2, the V gene TRBV6-1; the D is unclear. This CDR3 comprises 14 residues. Deletions cut 2 bases from V and 4 bases from J, with 11 bases between. Germline V gene data show CDR1 as MNHNS and CDR2 as SASEGT. CDR3 sequence reads: CASSEWMGGYGYTF. In DNA form, the CDR3 reads TGTGCCAGCAGTGAATGGATGGGAGGCTATGGCTACACCTTC.

The chain has TRBV19 and TRBJ2-1, with 14 nucleotides matching TRBD2. Germline CDR1 and CDR2: LNHDA and SQIVND (reference sequence). Trimming removed 1 base from V and 8 bases from J; junction bases left unmatched: 10. This CDR3 is built from 18 residues. CDR3 DNA: TGTGCCAGTAGTATAGGCTCCGGGACTAGCGGGAGTAAGCATGAGCAGTTCTTC. Amino acid sequence: CASSIGSGTSGSKHEQFF.

This clone occurred once. The genes are TRBV19 and TRBJ1-6; D is possibly TRBD1 (6 bases). The V end lost 5 bases, the J end lost 12 bases, and 17 bases lay between the germline ends. This CDR3 contains 14 residues. Per germline, CDR1 LNHDA and CDR2 SQIVND (reference sequence). DNA of the CDR3: TGTGCCAGTAGTCCCCGGACAGACCCACAACCCCTCCACTTT. Residues: CASSPRTDPQPLHF.

V gene TRBV5-5 combines with J gene TRBJ1-4, with D uncertain. Trimming removed 0 bases from V and 1 base from J, with 10 bases in between. Germline-derived CDR1 and CDR2 are SGHKS and YYEKEE (reference sequence). The CDR3 has 16 residues. CDR3 nucleotides: TGTGCCAGCAGCTTGGGGGGAGGAGTAACTAATGAAAAACTGTTTTTT. Protein sequence: CASSLGGGVTNEKLFF.

The chain is built from TRBV3-1 (or the pseudogene TRBV3-2) and TRBJ2-7; D is perhaps TRBD1 (6 bases). The CDR3 is made up of 15 amino acids. The V end lost 3 bases, the J end lost 2 bases, and 14 bases lay between the germline ends. The germline gives CDR1 LGHDT, CDR2 YNNKEL (reference sequence). CDR3 sequence reads: CASSHSTGGAYEQYF. CDR3 sequence (DNA): TGTGCCAGCAGCCACTCGACAGGTGGGGCCTACGAGCAGTACTTC.

V and J are TRBV29-1 and TRBJ2-7; D gene uncertain. The germline V gene has CDR1 SQVTM and CDR2 ANQGSEA. CDR3 size: 13 residues. Between the trimmed V and J ends, which lost 2 bases and 0 bases, there was a span of 8 bases. The CDR3 DNA follows: TGCAGCGTTGAAACGGGTAGCTCCTACGAGCAGTACTTC. Amino acids: CSVETGSSYEQYF.

This chain connects TRBV5-4 to TRBJ1-2; D uncertain. The germline V and J ends were trimmed by 2 bases and 8 bases, with 22 bases remaining between them. In germline, CDR1 is SGHNT, CDR2 YYREEE (reference sequence). The CDR3 is 16 amino acids. The CDR3 DNA reads as TGTGCCAGCAGCTTCCCCGACGGTGGGCAAGAAAGCGGCTACACCTTC. Its protein is CASSFPDGGQESGYTF.

The chain couples TRBV20-1 to TRBJ1-2, with a possible D match to TRBD1 (6 bases). The CDR3 has 12 residues. V dropped 3 bases and J dropped 7 bases, with 12 bases sitting between them. Germline lookup yields CDR1 DFQATT and CDR2 SNEGSKA (reference sequence). DNA of the CDR3: TGCAGTGCTAGTTCAGGGGATCGTGGCTACACCTTC. Translation gives CSASSGDRGYTF.

The chain carries TRBV19 and TRBJ1-1; tentative D call: TRBD1 (5 bases). V was shortened by 4 bases and J by 4 bases, with 10 bases between the two germline ends. From germline, CDR1 is LNHDA and CDR2 SQIVND (reference sequence). This CDR3 is built from 13 residues. The CDR3 here is CASSTGPGTEAFF. The DNA of the CDR3 is TGTGCCAGTAGTACAGGGCCTGGCACTGAAGCTTTCTTT.

The chain recombines TRBV7-9 with TRBJ1-2; 8 nucleotides line up with TRBD1. V lost 5 bases to trimming and J lost 1 base; unmatched junction nucleotides: 3. CDR3 size: 14 residues. Germline-derived CDR1 and CDR2 are SEHNR and FQNEAQ (reference sequence). The CDR3 protein is CASSTDRVNYGYTF. The CDR3 nucleotides are TGTGCCAGCAGCACGGACAGGGTTAACTATGGCTACACCTTC. Based on the CDR3 plus reference TRBV7-9 and TRBJ1-2, the full variable domain is DTGVSQNPRHKITKRGQNVTFRCDPISEHNRLYWYRQTLGQGPEFLTYFQNEAQLEKSRLLSDRFSAERPKGSFSTLEIQRTEQGDSAMYLCASSTDRVNYGYTFGSGTRLTVV.

V usage is TRBV5-5 and J usage is TRBJ1-2; the match to TRBD1 covers 9 bases. In germline, CDR1 is SGHKS, CDR2 YYEKEE (reference sequence). The CDR3 is made up of 13 amino acids. Trimming took 4 bases from V and 4 from J; bases not matched to a gene: 2. CDR3 amino acids: CASSVTGGYGYTF. CDR3 in DNA: TGTGCCAGCAGCGTGACAGGGGGCTATGGCTACACCTTC.

This sequence joins TRBV27 and TRBJ1-5, with D possibly matching TRBD1 (6 bases). In germline, CDR1 is MNHEY, CDR2 SMNVEV (reference sequence). The CDR3 spans 14 residues. The V gene lost 4 bases and the J gene lost 3 bases, with 10 bases spanning the gap. CDR3 DNA: TGTGCCAGCAGTTCACAGGGACACAATCAGCCCCAGCATTTT. It codes for CASSSQGHNQPQHF.

The chain joins TRBV5-6 to TRBJ2-5; 10 bases map to TRBD1. The V and J ends lost 1 base and 4 bases, in that order; junction bases with no gene match: 16. Germline assignment: CDR1 SGHDT and CDR2 YYEEEE. CDR3 length: 19 amino acids. In DNA form, the CDR3 reads TGTGCCAGCAGCTTGTTGAGTCATCCGACAGGGGGCTTTGGAGAGACCCAGTACTTC. Protein product: CASSLLSHPTGGFGETQYF.

The chain links TRBV30 to TRBJ2-1; TRBD1 aligns across 7 bases. The CDR3 spans 13 residues. The trim removed 4 bases at V and 5 bases at J, leaving 5 bases unmatched. Germline-derived CDR1 and CDR2 are GTSNPN and SVGIG (reference sequence). As DNA, the CDR3 is TGTGCCTGGAATCGACAGGGCCACAATGAGCAGTTCTTC. Its protein product is CAWNRQGHNEQFF.

The chain couples TRBV5-1 to TRBJ2-1; D is unresolved. Deletions cut 5 bases from V and 0 bases from J, with 9 bases between. The germline V gene has CDR1 SGHRS and CDR2 YFSETQ. The CDR3 runs to 14 residues. The CDR3 is CASREQSSYNEQFF. CDR3 nucleotides: TGCGCCAGCAGGGAGCAGAGCTCCTACAATGAGCAGTTCTTC.